This T cell receptor (beta chain) was captured in a study of OX40 agonist ivuxolimab in advanced cancers. CDR3 length equals 12 residues. Germline loops: CDR1 MNHEY, CDR2 SVGAGI. Regarding this clone: Its target is unknown.

Some clones are missing from TCRdb's copy, which holds only in-frame ones; the method was immunoSEQ multiplex PCR. The data hold 55,000 or so clones, with about 90% observed a single time. Study observations and caveats: Some nonresponders additionally presented with little normalized T-cell clonal expansion. The work left the antigen specificity of expanded peripheral T cells undetermined. CD8+ T cells showed, on average, more clonal expansion than CD4+ cells.

Patients had blood sampled at baseline and again on cycle 4 day 1 and cycle 7 day 1. The receptor was isolated from an adult with an advanced solid tumor such as melanoma, head and neck, liver or kidney cancer. The source was CD4+ or CD8+ T cells sorted from blood, collected in a trial of the OX40 agonist ivuxolimab. The chain links TRBV6-5 to TRBJ2-5; D perhaps matches TRBD1 (5 bases). The DNA end is a closer match to TRBJ2-7, so the J assignment may be wrong. The CDR3 region is CASSYQGNEQYF. Written as DNA, the CDR3 is TGTGCCAGCAGTTACCAGGGAAACGAGCAGTACTTC.